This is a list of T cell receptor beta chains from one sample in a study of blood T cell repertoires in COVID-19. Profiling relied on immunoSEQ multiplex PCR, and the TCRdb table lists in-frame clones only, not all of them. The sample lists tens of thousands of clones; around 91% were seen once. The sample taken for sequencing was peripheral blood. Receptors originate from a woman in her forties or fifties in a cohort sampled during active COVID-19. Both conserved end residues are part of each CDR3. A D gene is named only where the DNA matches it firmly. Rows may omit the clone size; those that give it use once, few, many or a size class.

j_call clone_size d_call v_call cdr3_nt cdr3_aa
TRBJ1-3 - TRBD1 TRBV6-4 TGTGCCAGCAGTGACGGGACAGGTCCACGGTGGGGCGGAAACACCATATATTTT CASSDGTGPRWGGNTIYF
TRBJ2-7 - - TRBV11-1 TGTGCCAGCAGCCGGGTCCGATTGTCCTACGAGCAGTACTTC CASSRVRLSYEQYF
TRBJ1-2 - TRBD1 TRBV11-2 TGTGCCAGCAGCTTCGGGACAGAACCACTCTATGGCTACACCTTC CASSFGTEPLYGYTF
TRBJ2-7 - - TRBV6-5 TGTGCCAGCCTAGCGTACCTGGCGGAGCAGTACTTC CASLAYLAEQYF
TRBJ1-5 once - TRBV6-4 TGTGCCAGCAGTCCTCAGGCCAATCAGCCCCAGCATTTT CASSPQANQPQHF
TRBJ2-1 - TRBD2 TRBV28 TGTGCCAGCAGTTCGAAGCTAGTCGCGGGAGGGCCTTTCGATGAGCAGTTCTTC CASSSKLVAGGPFDEQFF
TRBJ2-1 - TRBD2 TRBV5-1 TGCGCCAGCAGCTTGGGACTAGCGGGAGGGGATGAGCAGTTCTTC CASSLGLAGGDEQFF
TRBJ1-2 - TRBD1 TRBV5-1 TGCGCCAGCAGCTTGGGCAGGGGGCTAGAAGATGGCTACACCTTC CASSLGRGLEDGYTF
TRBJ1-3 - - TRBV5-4 TGTGCCAGCAGCTCCGGCGGCGGGGGCGTACTCTCTGGAAACACCATATATTTT CASSSGGGGVLSGNTIYF
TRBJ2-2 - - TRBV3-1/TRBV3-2 TGTGCCAGCAGCCAAGGGGGTAGCGGGAACACCGGGGAGCTGTTTTTT CASSQGGSGNTGELFF
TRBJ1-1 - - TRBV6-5 TGTGCCAGCAGTCCTCAGCGGGTCACTGAAGCTTTCTTT CASSPQRVTEAFF
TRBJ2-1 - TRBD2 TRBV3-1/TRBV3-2 TGTGCCAGCAGCTCCTCGACTAGCGGGGGATCCTACAATGAGCAGTTCTTC CASSSSTSGGSYNEQFF
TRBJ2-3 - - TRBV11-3 TGTGCCAGCAGCTCAGGCGGGTCCGGAGATACGCAGTATTTT CASSSGGSGDTQYF
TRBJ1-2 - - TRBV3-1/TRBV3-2 TGTGCCAGCAGCCAAGGGTTAGGGCAGGGCTATGGCTACACCTTC CASSQGLGQGYGYTF
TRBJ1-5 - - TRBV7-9 TGTGCCAGCAGCTCGGGATCAATTGGGCAGCCCCAGCATTTT CASSSGSIGQPQHF
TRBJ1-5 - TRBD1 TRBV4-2 TGTGCCAGCAGCAACGAGGGACAGGGCAATCAGCCCCAGCATTTT CASSNEGQGNQPQHF
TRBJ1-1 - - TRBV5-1 TGCGCCAGCAGGGTAGCTGGGGCGTGGGCCTTGGAGAAGACTGAAGCTTTCTTT CASRVAGAWALEKTEAFF
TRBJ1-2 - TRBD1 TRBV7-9 TGTGCCAGCAGCGAGACAGGGGGCGCCGACTATGGCTACACCTTC CASSETGGADYGYTF
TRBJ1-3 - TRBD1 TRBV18 TGTGCCAGCTCACCACTTACAACGTGGGACAGCCCCAGGTCTGGAAACACCATATATTTT CASSPLTTWDSPRSGNTIYF
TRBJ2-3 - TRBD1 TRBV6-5 TGTGCCGGGGGACAGGGGGCGGCAGATACGCAGTATTTT CAGGQGAADTQYF
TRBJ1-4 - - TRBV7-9 TGTGCCAGCAGCTTGCCAGGGAATGAAAAACTGTTTTTT CASSLPGNEKLFF
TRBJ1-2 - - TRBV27 TGTGCCAGCAGTCCTCAGCCAGGGATCTACTATGGCTACACCTTC CASSPQPGIYYGYTF
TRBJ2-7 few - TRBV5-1 TGCGCCAGCAGCTTCGCCGTACACCAATCCGGGATGACCTACGAGCAGTACTTC CASSFAVHQSGMTYEQYF
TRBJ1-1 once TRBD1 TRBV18 TGTGCCAGCTGGAGAACAGGGGCGAACACTGAAGCTTTCTTT CASWRTGANTEAFF
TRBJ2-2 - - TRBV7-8 TGTGCCAGCAGCTCCGGACTGGCCACCGGGGAGCTGTTTTTT CASSSGLATGELFF
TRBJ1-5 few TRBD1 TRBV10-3 TGTGCCATCAGTCGGACAGGGGGCGATGGCAATCAGCCCCAGCATTTT CAISRTGGDGNQPQHF
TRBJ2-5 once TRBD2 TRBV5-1 TGCGCCAGCAACCCGGGGGGGTCCCAAGAGACCCAGTACTTC CASNPGGSQETQYF
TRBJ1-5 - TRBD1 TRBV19 TGTGCCAGTAGTTCCTTAAACAGGGGGAGGGGTAGTCAGCCCCAGCATTTT CASSSLNRGRGSQPQHF
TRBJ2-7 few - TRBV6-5 TGTGCCAGCAAAGAGACCGGGACAATCAACTACGAGCAGTACTTC CASKETGTINYEQYF
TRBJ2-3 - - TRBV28 TGTGCCAGCACCAAATTTTCAGATACGCAGTATTTT CASTKFSDTQYF
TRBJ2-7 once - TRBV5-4 TGTGCCAGCAGCTCACAGATCTCCTACGAGCAGTACTTC CASSSQISYEQYF
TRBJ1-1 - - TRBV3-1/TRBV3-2 TGTGCCAGCAGCCAAGACCTGGACTTAGCTTTCTTT CASSQDLDLAFF
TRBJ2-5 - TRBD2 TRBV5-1 TGCGCCAGCAGCCCGACTAGCCTCAGTGAGACCCAGTACTTC CASSPTSLSETQYF
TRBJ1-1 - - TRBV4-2 TGTGCCAGCACCTCGCCTAATGAAGCTTTCTTT CASTSPNEAFF
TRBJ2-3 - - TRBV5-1 TGCGCCAGCAGCCTCCCGGGCGGGACCGCCACAGATACGCAGTATTTT CASSLPGGTATDTQYF
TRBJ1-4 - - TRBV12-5 TGTGCTAGTGGTCCAGGTTTTAATGAAAAACTGTTTTTT CASGPGFNEKLFF
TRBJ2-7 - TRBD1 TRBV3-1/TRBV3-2 TGTGCCAGCAGCCCTCAGAGGACAGGCCGGGGCTACGAGCAGTACTTC CASSPQRTGRGYEQYF
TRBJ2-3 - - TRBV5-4 TGTGCCAGCAGGAGGGGAGGACTTACCCGCACAGATACGCAGTATTTT CASRRGGLTRTDTQYF
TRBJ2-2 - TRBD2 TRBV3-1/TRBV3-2 TGTGCCAGCAGCCCCCTTAGCGGGGGGTCGAACACCGGGGAGCTGTTTTTT CASSPLSGGSNTGELFF
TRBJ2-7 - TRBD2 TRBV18 TGTGCCAGCTCACCACCTGGACTAGCGGGCTCCTACGAGCAGTACTTC CASSPPGLAGSYEQYF
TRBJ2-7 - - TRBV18 TGTGCCAGCTCACCAGGTAGATACGAGCAGTACTTC CASSPGRYEQYF
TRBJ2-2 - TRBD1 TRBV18 TGTGCCAGCTCACAGGACAGGGTTAACACCGGGGAGCTGTTTTTT CASSQDRVNTGELFF
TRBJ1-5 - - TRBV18 TGTGCCAGCTCACGCGAAGGGGGTGTCGATCAGCCCCAGCATTTT CASSREGGVDQPQHF
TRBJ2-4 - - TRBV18 TGTGCCAGCTCACCTACTGAAACCTTAGCCAAAAACATTCAGTACTTC CASSPTETLAKNIQYF
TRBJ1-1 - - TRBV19 TGTGCCAGTACCCACGGGGTGAACACTGAAGCTTTCTTT CASTHGVNTEAFF
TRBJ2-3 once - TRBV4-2 TGTGCCAGCAGCCAAGCGGACATTTCGGATACGCAGTATTTT CASSQADISDTQYF
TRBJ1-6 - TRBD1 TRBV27 TGTGCCAGCAGGACAGCGGACAGGTTTCCCCTCCACTTT CASRTADRFPLHF
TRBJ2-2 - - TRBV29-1 TGCAGCGTTGCTCACACGAACACCGGGGAGCTGTTTTTT CSVAHTNTGELFF
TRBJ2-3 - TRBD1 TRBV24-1 TGTGCCACCAAGGGACAGCATAGCACAGATACGCAGTATTTT CATKGQHSTDTQYF
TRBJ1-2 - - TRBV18 TGTGCCAGCTCACCCCTAAGTACCGGAGACTATGGCTACACCTTC CASSPLSTGDYGYTF
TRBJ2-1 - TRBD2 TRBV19 TGTGCCAGTAGTATCCGCCTTCGGGGTCGGGGGGAGGGCCGTCGCTCCTACAATGAGCAGTTCTTC CASSIRLRGRGEGRRSYNEQFF
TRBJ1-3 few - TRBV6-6 TGTGCCGGAGGGGGGGAATCTGGAAACACCATATATTTT CAGGGESGNTIYF
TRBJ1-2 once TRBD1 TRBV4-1 TGCGCCAGCAGCCAAGAGGCAGGGGGACTCTATGGCTACACCTTC CASSQEAGGLYGYTF
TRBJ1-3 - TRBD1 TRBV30 TGTGCCTGGAGCCAACGACAGGGGGCGTTCAACACCATATATTTT CAWSQRQGAFNTIYF
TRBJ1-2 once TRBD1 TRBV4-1 TGCGCCAGCAGCCAAGACTCGGACAGGGTCTATGGCTACACCTTC CASSQDSDRVYGYTF
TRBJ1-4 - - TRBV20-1 TGCAGTGCTAGTCCCTCGGGTTATATCATCGCGGGAACTAATGAAAAACTGTTTTTT CSASPSGYIIAGTNEKLFF
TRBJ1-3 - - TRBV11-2 TGTGCCAGCAGCTTAGGGAGGGGCGGTGGAAACACCATATATTTT CASSLGRGGGNTIYF
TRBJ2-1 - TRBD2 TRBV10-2 TGCGCCAGCAGTCTACTAGCGGGAGATGGTTATTTCTTC CASSLLAGDGYFF
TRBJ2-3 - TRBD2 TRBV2 TGTGCCAGCAGAAGGCTAGCGGGGGCCCCCAGCACAGATACGCAGTATTTT CASRRLAGAPSTDTQYF